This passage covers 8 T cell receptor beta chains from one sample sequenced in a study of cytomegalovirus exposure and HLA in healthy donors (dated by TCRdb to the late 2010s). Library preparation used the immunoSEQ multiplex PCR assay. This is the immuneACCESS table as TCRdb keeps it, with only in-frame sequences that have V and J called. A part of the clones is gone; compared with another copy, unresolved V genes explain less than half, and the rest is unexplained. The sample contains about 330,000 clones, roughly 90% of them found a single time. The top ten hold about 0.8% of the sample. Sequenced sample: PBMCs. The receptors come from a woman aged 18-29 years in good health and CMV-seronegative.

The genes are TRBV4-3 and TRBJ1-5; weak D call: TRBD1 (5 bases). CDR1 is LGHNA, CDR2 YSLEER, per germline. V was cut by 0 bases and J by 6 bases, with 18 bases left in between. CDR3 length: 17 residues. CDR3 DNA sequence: TGCGCCAGCAGCCAAGATATGGGAGGGGATTTGGGTCAGCCCCAGCATTTT. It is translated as CASSQDMGGDLGQPQHF.

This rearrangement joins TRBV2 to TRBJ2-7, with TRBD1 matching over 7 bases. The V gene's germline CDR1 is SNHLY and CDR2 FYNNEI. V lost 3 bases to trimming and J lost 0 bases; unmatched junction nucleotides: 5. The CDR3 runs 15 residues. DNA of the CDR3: TGTGCCAGCAGTGACGAGACAGGGATCTCCTACGAGCAGTACTTC. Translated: CASSDETGISYEQYF.

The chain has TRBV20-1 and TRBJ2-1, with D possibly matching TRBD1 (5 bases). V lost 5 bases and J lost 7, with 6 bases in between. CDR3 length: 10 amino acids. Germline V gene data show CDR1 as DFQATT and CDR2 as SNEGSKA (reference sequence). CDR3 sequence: CSAYRNEQFF. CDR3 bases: TGCAGTGCTTACAGGAATGAGCAGTTCTTC.

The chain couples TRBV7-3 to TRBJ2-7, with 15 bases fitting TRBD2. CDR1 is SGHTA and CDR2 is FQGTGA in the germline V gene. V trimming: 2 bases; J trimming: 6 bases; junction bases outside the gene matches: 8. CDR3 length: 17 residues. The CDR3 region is CASSLLGLAGGSGEQYF. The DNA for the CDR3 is TGTGCCAGCAGCTTATTAGGACTAGCGGGAGGGTCTGGCGAGCAGTACTTC. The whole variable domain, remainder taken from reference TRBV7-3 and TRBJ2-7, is GAGVSQTPSNKVTEKGKYVELRCDPISGHTALYWYRQSLGQGPEFLIYFQGTGAADDSGLPNDRFFAVRPEGSVSTLKIQRTERGDSAVYLCASSLLGLAGGSGEQYFGPGTRLTVT.

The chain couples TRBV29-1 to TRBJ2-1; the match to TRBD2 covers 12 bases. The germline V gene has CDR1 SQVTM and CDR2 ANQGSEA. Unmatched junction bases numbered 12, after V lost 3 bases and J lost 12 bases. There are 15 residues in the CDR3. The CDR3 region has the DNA TGCAGCGTTGAGGACCCTAGCGGGAGGGCCTTAAGGCAGTTCTTC. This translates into CSVEDPSGRALRQFF.

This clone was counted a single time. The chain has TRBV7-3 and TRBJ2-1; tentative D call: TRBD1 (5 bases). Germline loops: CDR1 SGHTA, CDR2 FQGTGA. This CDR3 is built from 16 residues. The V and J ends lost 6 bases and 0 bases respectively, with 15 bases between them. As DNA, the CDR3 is TGTGCCAGCAGTCAGGTCACAGACAGCTCCTACAATGAGCAGTTCTTC. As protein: CASSQVTDSSYNEQFF.

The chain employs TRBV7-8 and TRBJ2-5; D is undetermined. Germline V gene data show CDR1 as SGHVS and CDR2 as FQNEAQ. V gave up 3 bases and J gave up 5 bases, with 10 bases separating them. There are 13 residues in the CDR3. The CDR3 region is CASSFSQAETQYF. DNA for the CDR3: TGTGCCAGCAGCTTTTCCCAAGCCGAGACCCAGTACTTC.

Written as DNA, the CDR3 is TGTGCCAGCAGCGATTCGCAGGGAGGGGGGACTGAAGCTTTCTTT. It translates to CASSDSQGGGTEAFF. The J gene is TRBJ1-1, the V gene TRBV9, with D perhaps TRBD1 (6 bases). V lost 3 bases to trimming and J lost 5 bases, with 17 bases between them. The CDR3 contains 15 residues. Germline CDR1 reads SGDLS; CDR2 reads YYNGEE.